A single sample is the source of the 8 T cell receptor beta chains below, sequenced in a study of Graves' ophthalmopathy and Graves' hyperthyroidism. RNA transcripts provided the template for amplifying TCR beta CDR3 regions. The workflow started with a first-round RT-PCR run with HTBI primers and then moved on to a second-round multiplex PCR. TCRdb redid the calling of the multiplex PCR reads with MiXCR, one entry per CDR3 protein. The sample carries about 410,000 distinct CDR3 sequences, around 16% recorded once. Sequenced material: peripheral blood. Every receptor here comes from a young woman with Graves' ophthalmopathy.

The chain couples TRBV28 to TRBJ1-2; 7 bases map to TRBD1. Germline CDR1 and CDR2: MDHEN and SYDVKM. The CDR3 covers 13 residues. With 5 bases clipped from V and 5 bases from J, the junction kept 5 bases outside the gene matches. CDR3 coding DNA: TGTGCCAGCAGTGTGGACAGGACTTATGGCTACACCTTC. Protein product: CASSVDRTYGYTF.

The sample holds many counts of this clonotype. The V gene is TRBV7-2, the J gene TRBJ2-7, with D possibly matching TRBD2 (6 bases). Trimming took 0 bases from V and 5 from J, leaving 8 bases between them. This CDR3 spans 13 amino acids. Germline CDR1 SGHTA, CDR2 FQGNSA. The CDR3 bases are TGTGCCAGCAGCTTAGCCGGAGGGGACGAGCAGTACTTC. This encodes CASSLAGGDEQYF.

Only a few counts were recorded for this clonotype. This may be a read error: a much more frequent sequence differs by one nucleotide. The chain combines TRBV11-2 with TRBJ2-2; the D is unclear. Germline V gene sequence: CDR1 SGHAT, CDR2 FQNNGV. This CDR3 contains 12 residues. Trimming took 3 bases from V and 6 from J, leaving 5 bases between them. The CDR3 region has the DNA TGTGCCAGCAGCTTTTACGCCGGGGAGCTGTTTTTT. Translated: CASSFYAGELFF.

Ten or more counts support this clonotype. The V call is TRBV5-1, the J call TRBJ1-6; D not resolved. From germline, CDR1 is SGHRS and CDR2 YFSETQ. This CDR3 is built from 16 residues. The V and J ends lost 3 bases and 10 bases respectively, with 20 bases between them. The CDR3 sequence is CASSSTNSDFGSPLHF. CDR3 nucleotides: TGCGCCAGCAGCTCGACCAACTCTGACTTTGGCTCACCCCTCCACTTT.

This clonotype was seen repeatedly, ten times or more. V and J are TRBV20-1 and TRBJ2-7; D possibly uses TRBD1 or TRBD2 (5 bases each). Germline V gene sequence: CDR1 DFQATT, CDR2 SNEGSKA (reference sequence). This CDR3 has 15 amino acids. Deletions cut 8 bases from V and 1 base from J, with 21 bases between. The CDR3 is CSFDNARGTSYEQYF. Written as DNA, the CDR3 is TGCAGTTTCGATAATGCCCGGGGCACTTCCTACGAGCAGTACTTC.

This clonotype showed up many times. The chain is built from TRBV5-1 and TRBJ2-5, with a tentative D call TRBD1 (6 bases). The germline V gene has CDR1 SGHRS and CDR2 YFSETQ. The V gene lost 0 bases and the J gene lost 5 bases, with 17 bases spanning the gap. This CDR3 has 16 residues. CDR3 sequence reads: CASSLGHLTGLETQYF. The DNA for the CDR3 is TGCGCCAGCAGCTTGGGACATCTAACAGGGTTGGAGACCCAGTACTTC.

This clonotype was observed at least ten times. This chain uses TRBV19 with TRBJ2-7; D might be TRBD1 (6 bases). Germline V lookup: CDR1 LNHDA, CDR2 SQIVND (reference sequence). V lost 4 bases and J lost 7, with 17 bases in between. The CDR3 sequence is 14 residues long. Written as DNA, the CDR3 is TGTGCCAGTAGTAGCTGGCAGGGGTTCGAGGAGCAGTACTTC. Protein product: CASSSWQGFEEQYF.

This clonotype appeared many times. The gene calls are TRBV6-5 and TRBJ1-2; D is perhaps TRBD1 (5 bases). The CDR3 spans 12 residues. V lost 4 bases, J lost 4 bases, and 7 bases lay in between. Germline values: CDR1 MNHEY, CDR2 SVGAGI. The CDR3 here is CASSSQGYGYTF. In nucleotides, the CDR3 is TGTGCCAGCAGTTCTCAGGGCTATGGCTACACCTTC.